These 8 T cell receptor beta chains share one sample of origin, sequenced in a study of T-cell reconstitution after alpha-beta-depleted transplantation in children. The TCRbeta library incorporated unique molecular identifiers. From the PCR reads, TCRdb called clonotypes with MiXCR, one entry per CDR3 protein. The sample includes some 600,000 distinct CDR3 sequences, roughly 17% of them seen just once. The input for sequencing was PBMCs from the stem cell graft donor, taken from the stem cell graft. Every receptor here comes from a human donor who donated a stem cell graft to a child with acute myeloid leukemia.

This sequence joins TRBV6-1 and TRBJ2-7; D possibly uses TRBD1 or TRBD2 (6 bases each). The CDR3 runs 17 residues. CDR1 and CDR2 (germline): MNHNS, SASEGT. V lost 6 bases and J lost 3, with 24 bases in between. The CDR3 DNA is TGTGCCAGCAGAAAGCTCGGAAGACAGGAGGAGGGCTACGAGCAGTACGTC. Protein: CASRKLGRQEEGYEQYV.

The gene calls are TRBV13 and TRBJ2-7; possibly TRBD1 for D (6 bases). Trimming left V 8 bases short and J 0 bases short, with 14 bases between. Germline V gene sequence: CDR1 PRHDT, CDR2 FYEKMQ (reference sequence). The CDR3 runs to 14 residues. Here the CDR3 DNA reads TGTGCCAGCTCAAGGGGGTTGAGCTCCTACGAGCAGTACGTC. This sequence encodes CASSRGLSSYEQYV.

This clonotype was seen at least ten times. CDR3 loop: CASSPHLETQYF. The DNA for the CDR3 is TGTGCCAGCAGCCCTCATTTGGAGACCCAGTACTTC. V and J are TRBV12-3 or TRBV12-4 and TRBJ2-5; D is undetermined. Trimming removed 6 bases from V and 5 bases from J, with 10 bases in between. This CDR3 has 12 residues.

This clonotype was detected only a few times. The chain uses TRBV12-3 or TRBV12-4 and TRBJ2-3; no clear D gene. V lost 1 base and J 0 bases, leaving 14 bases between the germline ends. The CDR3 has 17 amino acids. The CDR3 region is CASSLEGQEISTDTQYF. CDR3 sequence (DNA): TGTGCCAGCAGTTTAGAGGGTCAGGAGATTAGCACAGATACGCAGTATTTT.

This clonotype came up a few times. The chain has TRBV5-1 and TRBJ2-3; TRBD1 or TRBD2 may be the D gene (5 bases each). CDR3 length: 16 amino acids. Trimming removed 3 bases at V and 2 bases at J, with 16 bases between. Per germline, CDR1 SGHRS and CDR2 YFSETQ. The CDR3 reads CASSSGTSTATDTQYF. The CDR3 region has the DNA TGCGCCAGCAGCTCCGGGACCTCCACCGCCACAGATACGCAGTATTTT.

This clonotype was detected only a few times. V is TRBV24-1 and J is TRBJ2-1; D possibly matches TRBD1 or TRBD2 (5 bases each). This CDR3 has 12 residues. Germline V gives CDR1 KGHDR, CDR2 SFDVKD. V shed 8 bases and J shed 2 bases, with 6 bases lying between them. In DNA, the CDR3 is TGTGCCACCATGGGGGCCTACAATGAGCAGTTCTTC. Its translation: CATMGAYNEQFF.

This clonotype was found a few times. CDR3 amino acids: CASSLYGGEQYV. CDR3 bases: TGTGCCAGCAGCTTATATGGGGGCGAGCAGTACGTC. The chain carries TRBV13 and TRBJ2-7, with D tentatively TRBD1 or TRBD2 (5 bases each). The CDR3 totals 12 residues. Looked up from germline, CDR1 is PRHDT and CDR2 is FYEKMQ (reference sequence). V dropped 2 bases and J dropped 6 bases, with 8 bases sitting between them.

The table lists this clonotype with a few counts. CDR3 residues: CASSLDADPKNIQYF. As DNA, the CDR3 is TGTGCCAGCAGCCTGGATGCTGATCCCAAAAACATTCAGTACTTC. The V call is TRBV27, the J call TRBJ2-4; D is ambiguous. Germline V gene data show CDR1 as MNHEY and CDR2 as SMNVEV (reference sequence). The V end was cut by 6 bases, the J end by 2 bases, with 14 bases between. This CDR3 comprises 15 residues.